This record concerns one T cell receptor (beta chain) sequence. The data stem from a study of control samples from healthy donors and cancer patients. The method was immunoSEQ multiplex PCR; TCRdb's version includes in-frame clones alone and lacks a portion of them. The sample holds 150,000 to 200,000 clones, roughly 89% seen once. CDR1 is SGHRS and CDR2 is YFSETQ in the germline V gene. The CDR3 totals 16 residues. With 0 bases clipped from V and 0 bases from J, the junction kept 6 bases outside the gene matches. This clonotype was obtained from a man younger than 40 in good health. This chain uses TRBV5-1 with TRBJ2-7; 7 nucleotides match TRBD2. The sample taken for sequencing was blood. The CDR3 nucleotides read TGCGCCAGCAGCTTGGGAGCGGGACTTAACTCCTACGAGCAGTACTTC. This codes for CASSLGAGLNSYEQYF.